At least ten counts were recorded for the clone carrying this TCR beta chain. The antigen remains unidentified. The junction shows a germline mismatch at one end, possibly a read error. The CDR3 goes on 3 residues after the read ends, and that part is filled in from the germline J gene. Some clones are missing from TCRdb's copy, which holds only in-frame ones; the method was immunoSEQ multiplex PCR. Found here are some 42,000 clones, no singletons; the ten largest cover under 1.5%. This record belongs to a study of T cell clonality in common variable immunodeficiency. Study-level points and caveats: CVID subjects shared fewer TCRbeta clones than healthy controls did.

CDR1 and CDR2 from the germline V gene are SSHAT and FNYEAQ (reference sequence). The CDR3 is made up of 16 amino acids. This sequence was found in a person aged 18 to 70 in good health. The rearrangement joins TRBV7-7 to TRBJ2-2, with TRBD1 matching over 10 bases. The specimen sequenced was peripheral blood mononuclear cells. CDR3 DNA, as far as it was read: TGTGCTAGCAGCTTGGCCCGGGACAGGGGAACCGGGGAG. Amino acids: CASSLARDRGTGE. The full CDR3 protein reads CASSLARDRGTGELFF.